Following are 30 T cell receptor beta chains from one sample sequenced in a study of neurological immune-mediated disorders. In TCRdb, the 5' RACE reads were re-called with MiXCR into one record per CDR3 protein. The sample holds approximately 86,000 distinct CDR3 sequences, just over 2.5% seen once. The sample comprised PBMCs. These receptors were obtained from a woman under 40 with multiple sclerosis.

This clonotype was recorded at least ten times. The CDR3, as DNA: TGTGCCAGCAGGGGGCCAGACTCCTACGAGCAGTACTTC. Protein sequence: CASRGPDSYEQYF. The chain recombines TRBV14 with TRBJ2-7, with a possible D match to TRBD1 (5 bases). Between the trimmed V and J ends, which lost 6 bases and 0 bases, there was a span of 9 bases. Germline CDR1 reads SGHDN; CDR2 reads FVKESK. The CDR3 loop spans 13 amino acids.

This clonotype was detected many times. This sequence joins TRBV5-1 and TRBJ2-3; 9 bases agree with TRBD2. V trimming: 0 bases; J trimming: 8 bases; junction bases outside the gene matches: 10. CDR1 is SGHRS, CDR2 YFSETQ, per germline. The CDR3 has 16 residues. The CDR3 bases are TGCGCCAGCAGCTTGGATGGCGGGAGGGAGTCTGGTACGCAGTATTTT. Translating it yields CASSLDGGRESGTQYF.

This clonotype was counted many times. The chain links TRBV7-2 to TRBJ2-5; D unresolved. The CDR3 spans 13 residues. Germline loops: CDR1 SGHTA, CDR2 FQGNSA. The ends were cut back, 6 bases at V and 5 bases at J, with 13 bases in the middle. The CDR3 DNA sequence: TGTGCCAGCAGTGCACAAACTCTGGAGACCCAGTACTTC. Its translation is CASSAQTLETQYF.

This clonotype was seen repeatedly, ten times or more. The V gene is TRBV20-1, the J gene TRBJ2-7; 9 bases align to TRBD2. The CDR3 is 15 residues long. V was pared by 6 bases and J by 0 bases, with 9 bases of the junction left unmatched. CDR1 and CDR2 from the germline V gene are DFQATT and SNEGSKA (reference sequence). CDR3 loop: CSATRSGSISYEQYF. The CDR3 DNA is TGCAGTGCCACCCGTAGCGGGAGCATCTCCTACGAGCAGTACTTC.

The sample holds many counts of this clonotype. CDR3 in amino acids: CASSSQGLHNSPLHF. The CDR3 DNA is TGCGCCAGCAGCTCCCAGGGGCTGCATAATTCACCCCTCCACTTT. This chain links TRBV5-1 with TRBJ1-6, with D perhaps matching TRBD1 (6 bases). Trimming took off 3 bases at V and 5 bases at J, with 12 bases between the two ends. This CDR3 is built from 15 residues. From germline, CDR1 is SGHRS and CDR2 YFSETQ.

The table lists this clonotype with many counts. This chain connects TRBV20-1 to TRBJ2-1; D is undetermined. Trimming removed 2 bases at V and 4 bases at J, with 21 bases between. The CDR3 consists of 17 residues. Per the germline V gene, CDR1 is DFQATT and CDR2 is SNEGSKA (reference sequence). As DNA, the CDR3 is TGCAGTGCTAGAAAAGGGAACTACCCATTGAGGTACAATGAGCAGTTCTTC. Translation gives CSARKGNYPLRYNEQFF.

V usage is TRBV29-1 and J usage is TRBJ1-2; D is ambiguous. Trimming took off 7 bases at V and 0 bases at J, with 9 bases between the two ends. This CDR3 contains 12 residues. Germline CDR1 and CDR2: SQVTM and ANQGSEA. CDR3 nucleotides: TGCAGCGAGCAGGACCCTAACTATGGCTACACCTTC. Protein: CSEQDPNYGYTF.

The table lists this clonotype with many counts. J is TRBJ2-5 and V is TRBV20-1; D not resolved. The CDR3 has 11 residues. Per germline, CDR1 DFQATT and CDR2 SNEGSKA (reference sequence). V lost 3 bases and J lost 3, with 5 bases in between. The CDR3 region has the DNA TGCAGTGCTAGGGTGGAAGAGACCCAGTACTTC. Translating gives CSARVEETQYF.

This clonotype was seen repeatedly, ten times or more. The gene calls are TRBV29-1 and TRBJ2-7; 11 nucleotides match TRBD1. CDR3 length equals 14 residues. Germline-derived CDR1 and CDR2 are SQVTM and ANQGSEA. V lost 6 bases and J lost 6; bases outside the gene matches: 10. This CDR3 reads CSVYTGTGGSEQYF. CDR3 bases: TGCAGCGTCTACACCGGGACAGGGGGGAGCGAGCAGTACTTC.

This clonotype showed up many times. The chain recombines TRBV20-1 with TRBJ2-7, with D perhaps matching TRBD1 or TRBD2 (6 bases each). The V end lost 5 bases, the J end lost 4 bases, and 15 bases lay between the germline ends. There are 13 residues in the CDR3. Germline values: CDR1 DFQATT, CDR2 SNEGSKA (reference sequence). Here the CDR3 reads CSARRGTTYEQYF. Written as DNA, the CDR3 is TGCAGTGCTCGGAGGGGGACGACTTACGAGCAGTACTTC.

This clonotype was seen repeatedly, ten times or more. The chain joins TRBV3-1 to TRBJ2-1; 7 bases line up with TRBD2. The CDR3 covers 16 residues. V was pared by 0 bases and J by 6 bases, with 8 bases of the junction left unmatched. Germline CDR1 reads LGHDT; CDR2 reads YNNKEL (reference sequence). The CDR3 here is CASSQDLSGTTNEQFF. CDR3 bases: TGTGCCAGCAGCCAAGATCTAAGCGGGACCACCAATGAGCAGTTCTTC.

This clonotype was detected ten times or more. V and J are TRBV12-3 or TRBV12-4 and TRBJ2-5; D tentatively reads TRBD1 or TRBD2 (5 bases each). Trimming stripped 4 bases from V and 5 bases from J, with 5 bases between. There are 11 residues in the CDR3. In DNA form, the CDR3 reads TGTGCCAGCAGTTGGGGGGAGACCCAGTACTTC. As protein: CASSWGETQYF.

This clonotype has ten or more counts. The chain recombines TRBV5-1 with TRBJ2-3; unclear D gene. In germline, CDR1 is SGHRS, CDR2 YFSETQ. The CDR3 extends over 15 amino acids. V lost 0 bases and J 1 base, leaving 9 bases between the germline ends. Here the CDR3 reads CASSLDGHRTDTQYF. Written as DNA, the CDR3 is TGCGCCAGCAGCTTGGACGGCCATCGCACAGATACGCAGTATTTT.

This clonotype was observed many times. V usage is TRBV7-2 and J usage is TRBJ1-1, with TRBD1 identical over 7 bases. This CDR3 is 15 amino acids long. Germline CDR1 reads SGHTA; CDR2 reads FQGNSA. The V segment lost 4 bases and the J segment 4 bases; nucleotides outside the gene matches: 9. The CDR3 bases are TGTGCCAGCAGCTCAGGGGGGGCCGGGGGCACTGAAGCTTTCTTT. It specifies CASSSGGAGGTEAFF.

This clonotype has more than one count but fewer than ten. This chain links TRBV27 with TRBJ1-5; D is undetermined. V lost 3 bases to trimming and J lost 0 bases, with 9 bases between them. The CDR3 covers 15 residues. From germline, CDR1 is MNHEY and CDR2 SMNVEV (reference sequence). The CDR3 here is CASSFVGTSNQPQHF. The CDR3 DNA sequence: TGTGCCAGCAGTTTTGTGGGAACTAGCAATCAGCCCCAGCATTTT.

This clonotype was recorded many times. This sequence joins TRBV20-1 and TRBJ2-2; perhaps D is TRBD1 or TRBD2 (5 bases each). This CDR3 contains 13 residues. The germline V gene encodes CDR1 DFQATT and CDR2 SNEGSKA (reference sequence). V lost 7 bases, J lost 5 bases, and 14 bases lay in between. The CDR3 here is CSVPGPLTGELFF. For the CDR3, the DNA is TGCAGTGTACCGGGACCTCTGACCGGGGAGCTGTTTTTT.

In its sample, this clonotype was seen many times. For the CDR3, the DNA is TGCGCCAGCAGCTTGACATGGAAGACTGAAGCTTTCTTT. It is translated as CASSLTWKTEAFF. The rearrangement joins TRBV5-1 to TRBJ1-1; D is ambiguous. Looked up from germline, CDR1 is SGHRS and CDR2 is YFSETQ. The V gene lost 1 base and the J gene lost 5 bases, with 9 bases spanning the gap. The CDR3 is 13 amino acids.

This clonotype came up many times. The rearrangement uses TRBV3-1 and TRBJ1-1; tentative D call: TRBD1 (5 bases). Germline V gene sequence: CDR1 LGHDT, CDR2 YNNKEL (reference sequence). V dropped 6 bases and J dropped 2 bases, with 19 bases sitting between them. This CDR3 has 16 residues. CDR3 loop: CASSRRGGGDNTEAFF. The CDR3 DNA reads TGTGCCAGCAGTAGAAGGGGCGGGGGTGATAACACTGAAGCTTTCTTT.

This clonotype was recorded many times. In nucleotides, the CDR3 is TGTGCCAGCAGCTTAGTCGCCGGGGGCTACACCGGGGAGCTGTTTTTT. It yields the protein CASSLVAGGYTGELFF. The chain couples TRBV7-2 to TRBJ2-2, with D possibly being TRBD1 or TRBD2 (6 bases each). The V and J ends lost 1 base and 3 bases respectively, with 12 bases between them. The CDR3 is 16 residues long. Germline V gene lookup returns CDR1 SGHTA and CDR2 FQGNSA.

This clonotype has a count of ten or more. This chain uses TRBV20-1 with TRBJ2-1, with D uncertain. The CDR3 sequence is 14 residues long. Germline assignment: CDR1 DFQATT and CDR2 SNEGSKA (reference sequence). Between the trimmed V and J ends, which lost 2 bases and 4 bases, there was a span of 12 bases. CDR3 loop: CSARKLQAYNEQFF. Written as DNA, the CDR3 is TGCAGTGCTAGAAAGCTTCAGGCGTACAATGAGCAGTTCTTC.

This clonotype was counted at least ten times. The V call is TRBV12-3 or TRBV12-4, the J call TRBJ1-2, with 9 nucleotides matching TRBD1. V was pared by 6 bases and J by 5 bases, with 10 bases of the junction left unmatched. This CDR3 region has 15 residues. DNA of the CDR3: TGTGCCAGCAGCTTCGGGACAGGGTTTGGGTATGGCTACACCTTC. Amino acids: CASSFGTGFGYGYTF.

This clonotype occurred many times. This chain connects TRBV20-1 to TRBJ2-1; 8 bases align to TRBD2. Germline loops: CDR1 DFQATT, CDR2 SNEGSKA (reference sequence). This CDR3 has 16 residues. V lost 1 base to trimming and J lost 5 bases; unmatched junction nucleotides: 10. CDR3 DNA: TGCAGTGCTAGAGGAAGCGGGAGTTATCTTGACAATGAGCAGTTCTTC. It translates to CSARGSGSYLDNEQFF.

This clonotype was found many times. V gene TRBV11-2 combines with J gene TRBJ1-1, with 9 bases that match TRBD1. V lost 5 bases and J lost 1; bases outside the gene matches: 5. The CDR3 is 15 residues long. Germline V gives CDR1 SGHAT, CDR2 FQNNGV. This chain's CDR3 is CASSLGQGGNTEAFF. The CDR3 DNA is TGTGCCAGCAGCCTGGGACAGGGTGGGAACACTGAAGCTTTCTTT.

This clonotype was detected ten times or more. This chain links TRBV9 with TRBJ1-1, with a possible D match to TRBD1 (6 bases). V lost 1 base to trimming and J lost 3 bases, with 22 bases between them. From germline, CDR1 is SGDLS and CDR2 YYNGEE. The CDR3 is made up of 18 amino acids. CDR3 bases: TGTGCCAGCAGCGTAAAGGTCCGGATGGGGGAGGGGGACACTGAAGCTTTCTTT. It translates to CASSVKVRMGEGDTEAFF. The variable domain in full, with the rest retrieved from reference TRBV9 and TRBJ1-1, is DSGVTQTPKHLITATGQRVTLRCSPRSGDLSVYWYQQSLDQGLQFLIQYYNGEERAKGNILERFSAQQFPDLHSELNLSSLELGDSALYFCASSVKVRMGEGDTEAFFGQGTRLTVV.

The chain couples TRBV30 to TRBJ2-5; D unclear. V shed 3 bases and J shed 2 bases, with 7 bases lying between them. The CDR3 spans 12 residues. Germline assignment: CDR1 GTSNPN and CDR2 SVGIG (reference sequence). The CDR3 loop reads CAWSAPQETQYF. The CDR3 DNA is TGTGCCTGGAGCGCCCCTCAAGAGACCCAGTACTTC.

At least ten counts were recorded for this clonotype. V is TRBV28 and J is TRBJ2-7; no clear D gene. Germline-derived CDR1 and CDR2 are MDHEN and SYDVKM. The ends were cut back, 5 bases at V and 3 bases at J, with 5 bases in the middle. This CDR3 is built from 11 residues. The CDR3 sequence is CASSILYEQYF. The CDR3, as DNA: TGTGCCAGCAGTATCCTCTACGAGCAGTACTTC.

In this sample, this clonotype turned up many times. The rearrangement uses TRBV14 and TRBJ1-5; unclear D gene. CDR3 size: 13 residues. The germline CDR1 and CDR2 sequences are SGHDN and FVKESK. V was shortened by 4 bases and J by 3 bases, with 7 bases between the two germline ends. CDR3 DNA sequence: TGTGCCAGCAGCCTCGAGGACAATCAGCCCCAGCATTTT. It specifies CASSLEDNQPQHF.

This clonotype was counted ten times or more. V usage is TRBV2 and J usage is TRBJ1-1, with TRBD1 matching over 9 bases. This CDR3 contains 14 residues. Germline V CDR1 and CDR2: SNHLY, FYNNEI. The J segment lost 4 bases and the V segment lost 6 bases, leaving 6 bases of the junction unmatched. DNA for the CDR3: TGTGCCAGCAGACCGGGACAGGGTATCACTGAAGCTTTCTTT. Encoded protein: CASRPGQGITEAFF. The variable domain in full, with the rest retrieved from reference TRBV2 and TRBJ1-1, is EPEVTQTPSHQVTQMGQEVILRCVPISNHLYFYWYRQILGQKVEFLVSFYNNEISEKSEIFDDQFSVERPDGSNFTLKIRSTKLEDSAMYFCASRPGQGITEAFFGQGTRLTVV.

This clonotype was detected ten times or more. The V call is TRBV29-1, the J call TRBJ1-1; 11 nucleotides agree with TRBD1. From germline, CDR1 is SQVTM and CDR2 ANQGSEA. After removal of 7 bases from V and 9 bases from J, the junction contained 7 bases not matched to a gene. This CDR3 spans 12 amino acids. CDR3 bases: TGCAGCGACTGGGGACAGGGGGATCAAGCTTTCTTT. Translation: CSDWGQGDQAFF. Supplemented by reference TRBV29-1 and TRBJ1-1, the full variable domain reads SAVISQKPSRDICQRGTSLTIQCQVDSQVTMMFWYRQQPGQSLTLIATANQGSEATYESGFVIDKFPISRPNLTFSTLTVSNMSPEDSSIYLCSDWGQGDQAFFGQGTRLTVV.

This clonotype has at least ten counts. V usage is TRBV15 and J usage is TRBJ1-1, with D maybe TRBD1 (6 bases). The CDR3 runs to 13 residues. The germline V gene has CDR1 LNHNV and CDR2 YYDKDF (reference sequence). Trimming shortened V by 4 bases and J by 5 bases, and 11 bases separated the two germline ends. CDR3 bases: TGTGCCACCAGCATGGGGGCGAATACTGAAGCTTTCTTT. Encoded protein: CATSMGANTEAFF.